This T cell receptor (beta chain) was captured in a study of T cells after yellow fever vaccination. Regarding the study as a whole: The study noted that FACS-sorted repertoires could contain abundant clonotypes contaminating from the bulk population. Subsequent to the booster, the majority of primary-vaccination clones reappeared (96% CD4, about 90% CD8).

This clonotype was counted between two and nine times. Its cognate antigen is unknown. The germline gives CDR1 LGHDT, CDR2 YNNKEL (reference sequence). The CDR3 has 14 amino acids. Trimming pared 6 bases from V and 2 bases from J, leaving 8 bases between. Using its own MiXCR run on the 5' RACE reads, TCRdb lists one record per CDR3 protein. The table shows about 110,000 distinct CDR3 sequences, with more than 7.5% occurring only once. The sequence derives from a man aged 25-45 years who received the YFV17D yellow fever vaccine. The V and J genes are TRBV3-1 and TRBJ2-6; D is undetermined. The specimen was CD8+ T cells sorted from PBMCs, collected 45 days after the yellow fever booster vaccination. This CDR3 reads CASSLGPGANVLTF. In DNA, the CDR3 is TGTGCCAGCAGTCTCGGGCCTGGGGCCAACGTCCTGACTTTC. Full variable domain (missing parts from reference TRBV3-1 and TRBJ2-6): DTAVSQTPKYLVTQMGNDKSIKCEQNLGHDTMYWYKQDSKKFLKIMFSYNNKELIINETVPNRFSPKSPDKAHLNLHINSLELGDSAVYFCASSLGPGANVLTFGAGSRLTVL.